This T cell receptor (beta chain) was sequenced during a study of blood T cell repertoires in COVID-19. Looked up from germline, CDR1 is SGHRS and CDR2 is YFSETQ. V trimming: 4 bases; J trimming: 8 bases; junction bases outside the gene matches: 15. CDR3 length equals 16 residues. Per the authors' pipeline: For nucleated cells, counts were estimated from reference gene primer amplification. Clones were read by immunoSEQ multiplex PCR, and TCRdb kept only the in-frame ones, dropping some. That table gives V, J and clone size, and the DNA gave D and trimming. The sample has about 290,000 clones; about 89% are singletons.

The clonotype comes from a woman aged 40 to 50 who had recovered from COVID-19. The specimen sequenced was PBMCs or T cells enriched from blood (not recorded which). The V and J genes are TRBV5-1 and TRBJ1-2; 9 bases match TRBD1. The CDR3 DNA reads TGCGCCAGCAGCAAAGAGCCGGGACAGGGCGCGTTCGGCTACACCTTC. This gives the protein CASSKEPGQGAFGYTF.